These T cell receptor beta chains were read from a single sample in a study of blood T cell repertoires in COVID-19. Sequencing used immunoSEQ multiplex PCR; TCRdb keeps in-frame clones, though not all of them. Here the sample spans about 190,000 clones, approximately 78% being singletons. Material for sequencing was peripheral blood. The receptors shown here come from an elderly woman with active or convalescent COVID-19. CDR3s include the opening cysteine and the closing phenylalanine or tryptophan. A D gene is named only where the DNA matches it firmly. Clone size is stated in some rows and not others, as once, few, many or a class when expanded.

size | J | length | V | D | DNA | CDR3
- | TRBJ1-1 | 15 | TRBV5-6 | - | TGTGCCAGCACCAATCGTCAGGGTATGAACACTGAAGCTTTCTTT | CASTNRQGMNTEAFF
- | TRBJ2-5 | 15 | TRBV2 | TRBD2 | TGTGCCAGCAGTGATCGAGCGGGGGCGGGGGAGACCCAGTACTTC | CASSDRAGAGETQYF
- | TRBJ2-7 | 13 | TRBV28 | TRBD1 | TGTGCCAGCAGCCCCACCTTAACAGGGGCTGAGGGCTTC | CASSPTLTGAEGF
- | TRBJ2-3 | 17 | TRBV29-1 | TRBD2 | TGCAGCGTCGCCGCCGGGACTAGCGGGGGGGCATCGGATACGCAGTATTTT | CSVAAGTSGGASDTQYF
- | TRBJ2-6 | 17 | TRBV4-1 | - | TGCGCCAGCAGCCAGGGGGCAACCCACTCTGGGGCCAACGTCCTGACTTTC | CASSQGATHSGANVLTF
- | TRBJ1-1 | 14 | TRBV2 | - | TGTGCCAGCTCAGGGGCCCAGGGGCATACTGAAGCTTTCTTT | CASSGAQGHTEAFF
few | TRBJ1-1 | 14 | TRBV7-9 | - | TGTGCCAGCAGCTTAGACATACAGAACACTGAAGCTTTCTTT | CASSLDIQNTEAFF
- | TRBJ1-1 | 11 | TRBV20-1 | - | TGCACCACAGGTCGGTTCGCTGAAGCTTTCTTT | CTTGRFAEAFF
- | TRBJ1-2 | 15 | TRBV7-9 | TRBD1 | TGTGCCAGCAGCAAGACCGGGACAGGGGGCAATGGCTACACCTTC | CASSKTGTGGNGYTF
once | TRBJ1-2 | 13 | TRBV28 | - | TGTGCCAGCAGTCGGGGGGGAAACTATGGCTACACCTTC | CASSRGGNYGYTF
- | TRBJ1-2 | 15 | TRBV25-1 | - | TGTGCCAGCAGGGGTGGCGAGACAGCGCGCTATGGCTACACCTTC | CASRGGETARYGYTF
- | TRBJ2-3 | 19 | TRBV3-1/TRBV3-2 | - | TGTGCCAGCAGCCAAGGTATCCGGGGGAACGGAGTGAAGACAGATACGCAGTATTTT | CASSQGIRGNGVKTDTQYF
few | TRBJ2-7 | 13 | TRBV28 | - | TGTGCCAGCAGTTTTTTCAACAGCTACGAGCAGTACTTC | CASSFFNSYEQYF
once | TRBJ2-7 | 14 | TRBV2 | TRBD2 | TGTGCCAGCGATCCTAGCGGGAGCTCCTACGAGCAGTACTTC | CASDPSGSSYEQYF
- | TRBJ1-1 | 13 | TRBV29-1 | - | TGCAGCGTTGAAACGGGGTGGAACACTGAAGCTTTCTTT | CSVETGWNTEAFF
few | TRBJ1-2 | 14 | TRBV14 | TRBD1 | TGTGCCAGCAGCCCGGACAGGGCTAACTATGGCTACACCTTC | CASSPDRANYGYTF
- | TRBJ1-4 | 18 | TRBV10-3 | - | TGTGCCATCAGTGAGCATCGGTCTAACAGTTACGCGGGTGAAAAACTGTTTTTT | CAISEHRSNSYAGEKLFF
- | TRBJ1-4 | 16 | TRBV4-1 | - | TGCGCCAGCAGCCAAGCGCCGGGACGGGGGAATGAAAAACTGTTTTTT | CASSQAPGRGNEKLFF
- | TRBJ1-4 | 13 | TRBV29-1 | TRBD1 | TGCAGCGTGGCAGGACAGGGGACGGGAAAACTGTTTTTT | CSVAGQGTGKLFF
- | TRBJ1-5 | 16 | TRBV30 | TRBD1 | TGTGCCTGGAGTAATACCGGGACAGGCCTAAATCAGCCCCAGCATTTT | CAWSNTGTGLNQPQHF
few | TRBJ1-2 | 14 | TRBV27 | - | TGTGCCAGCAGTCCCATCGGACAGAACTATGGCTACACCTTC | CASSPIGQNYGYTF
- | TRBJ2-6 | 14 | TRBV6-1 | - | TGTGCCAGCAGTGATGCGGGAGGGGCCAACGTCCTGACTTTC | CASSDAGGANVLTF
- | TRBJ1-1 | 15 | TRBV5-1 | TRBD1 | TGCGCCAGCAGCTTGCGGGGTCAGGGGGGCACTGAAGCTTTCTTT | CASSLRGQGGTEAFF
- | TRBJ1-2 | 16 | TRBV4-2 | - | TGTGCCAGCAGCCGGGAGACGGGAATCCCTAACTATGGCTACACCTTC | CASSRETGIPNYGYTF
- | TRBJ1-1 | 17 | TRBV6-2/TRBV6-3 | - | TGTGCCAGCAGTTACAGGGGCTCTTGGCGGACGAACACTGAAGCTTTCTTT | CASSYRGSWRTNTEAFF
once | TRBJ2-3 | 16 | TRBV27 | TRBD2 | TGTGCCAGCAGTAATCTTAGCGGGGGGGGCACAGATACGCAGTATTTT | CASSNLSGGGTDTQYF
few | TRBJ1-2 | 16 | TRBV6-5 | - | TGTGCCAGCAGTTACTCGAAGCAGGGAGGGAGTTATGGCTACACCTTC | CASSYSKQGGSYGYTF
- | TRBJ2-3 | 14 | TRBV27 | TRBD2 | TGTGCCAGCGCAGGGACTAGCGGCACAGATACGCAGTATTTT | CASAGTSGTDTQYF
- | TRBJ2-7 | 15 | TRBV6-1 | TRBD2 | TGTGCCAGCAGTGAGAGGACTAGCCCCTCCTACGAGCAGTACTTC | CASSERTSPSYEQYF
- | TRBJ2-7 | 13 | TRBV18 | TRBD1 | TGTGCCAGCTCACCGGGACAGGGCAACGAGCAGTACTTC | CASSPGQGNEQYF
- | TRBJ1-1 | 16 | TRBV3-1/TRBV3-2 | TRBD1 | TGTGCCAGCAGCCAAGATGAGGCACAGGGGGTTGTTGAAGCTTTCTTT | CASSQDEAQGVVEAFF
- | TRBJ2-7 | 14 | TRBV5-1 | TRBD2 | TGCGCCAGCAGCCCCGGCGGGGGGCTCTACGAGCAGTACTTC | CASSPGGGLYEQYF
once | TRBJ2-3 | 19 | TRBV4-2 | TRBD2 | TGTGCCAGCAGCCAACGCCTGAGATCCGGGACTAGCGTCTCAGATACGCAGTATTTT | CASSQRLRSGTSVSDTQYF
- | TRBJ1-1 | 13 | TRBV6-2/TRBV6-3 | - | TGTGCCAGCAGTCTTACGGGTGGAACTGAAGCTTTCTTT | CASSLTGGTEAFF
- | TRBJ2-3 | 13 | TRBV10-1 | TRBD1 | TGCGCCAGCAGGGACAGGCCACAGGATACGCAGTATTTT | CASRDRPQDTQYF
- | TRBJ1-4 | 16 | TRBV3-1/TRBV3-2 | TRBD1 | TGTGCCAGCAGCCAACCCTCCAGGGGGCCTGGTGAAAAACTGTTTTTT | CASSQPSRGPGEKLFF
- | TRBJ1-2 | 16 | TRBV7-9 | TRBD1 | TGTGCCAGCAGCTTGGATATTTCAGGGGGCCAGGATGGCTACACCTTC | CASSLDISGGQDGYTF
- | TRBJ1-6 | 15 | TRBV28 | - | TGTGCCAGCAGTGACATCAGCTCCTATAATTCACCCCTCCACTTT | CASSDISSYNSPLHF
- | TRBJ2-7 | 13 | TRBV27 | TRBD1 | TGTGCCAGCACGGGACAGCCGTCCTACGAGCAGTACTTC | CASTGQPSYEQYF
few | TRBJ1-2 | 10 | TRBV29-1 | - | TGCAGCGTTGATCGGTATGGCTACACCTTC | CSVDRYGYTF
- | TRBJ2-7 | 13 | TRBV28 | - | TGTGCCAGCAGAAGGCAGGGAACATGGGAGCAGTACTTC | CASRRQGTWEQYF
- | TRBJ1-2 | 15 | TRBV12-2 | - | TGTGCAAGTCGCTTGGGGACAGGGTCGAGCTATGGCTACACCTTC | CASRLGTGSSYGYTF
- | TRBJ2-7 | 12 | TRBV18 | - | TGTGCCAGCTCACCGTCCGGGGAAAAGCAGTACTTC | CASSPSGEKQYF
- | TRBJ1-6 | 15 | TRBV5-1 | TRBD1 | TGCGCCAGCAGCGCCGAGACAGGGGATAATTCACCCCTCCACTTT | CASSAETGDNSPLHF
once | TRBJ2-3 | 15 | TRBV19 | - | TGTGCCAGTAGTATTAGGGGCACCCCCACAGATACGCAGTATTTT | CASSIRGTPTDTQYF
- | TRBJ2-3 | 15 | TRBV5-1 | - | TGCGCCAGCAGCTTGCGGGGGGCAAGCCCAGATACGCAGTATTTT | CASSLRGASPDTQYF
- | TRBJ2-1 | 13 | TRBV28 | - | TGTGCCAGCGCGGTGAGCTCCTACAATGAGCAGTTCTTC | CASAVSSYNEQFF
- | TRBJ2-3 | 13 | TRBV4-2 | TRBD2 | TGTGCCAGCCGGGACGGGGGGGCGGATACGCAGTATTTT | CASRDGGADTQYF
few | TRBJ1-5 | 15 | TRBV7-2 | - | TGTGCCAGCAGCTTAGACCCAGGGTACAATCAGCCCCAGCATTTT | CASSLDPGYNQPQHF
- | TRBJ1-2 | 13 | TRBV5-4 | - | TGTGCCAGCAGCTTGGACAGGAACTATGGCTACACCTTC | CASSLDRNYGYTF
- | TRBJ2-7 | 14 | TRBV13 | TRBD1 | TGTGCCAGCAGCCTCGGGACAGGGGCCTACGAGCAGTACTTC | CASSLGTGAYEQYF
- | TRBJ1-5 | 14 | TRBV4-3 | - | TGCGCCAGCAGCCAAGATGAGGGCCGATCGCCCCAGCATTTT | CASSQDEGRSPQHF